This is a list of T cell receptor beta chains from one sample in a study of blood T cell repertoires in COVID-19. Measured with immunoSEQ multiplex PCR; TCRdb has only the in-frame clones, and not every one. The data contain 200,000 to 250,000 clones, around 84% of them singletons. Input material: peripheral blood. These receptors came from a middle-aged man with acute or convalescent COVID-19. The CDR3 runs from the conserved cysteine through the conserved F or W.

TRBV27 CASTPGGGDTQYF
TRBV20-1 CWPWNTEAFF
TRBV3-1/TRBV3-2 CASSQRGRHSPLHF
TRBV7-6 CASSLEATGQETQYF
TRBV19 CASRTGALPSTGELFF
TRBV9 CASSRLQVRSPLHF
TRBV24-1 CATSPGGFNTGELFF
TRBV18 CASSQAGGATVGYTF
TRBV11-2 CASSPKASGYGYTF
TRBV12-3/TRBV12-4 CASSLRDTGELFF
TRBV21-1 CASTHGLAGDCNTGELFF
TRBV9 CASSAAGSYGYTF
TRBV4-2 CASSQVGTSVDTGELFF
TRBV10-3 CAISENSRVNQPQHF
TRBV2 CASAGRSNQPQHF
TRBV5-4 CASSFGLAGGDEQFF
TRBV5-1 CASSLRISQGGYGYTF
TRBV30 CAWTFPSGGAEYEQYF
TRBV10-2 CASSEQSYGYTF
TRBV19 CASSTPGHQPQHF
TRBV5-4 CASSLVAGTEAFF
TRBV18 CASSQGTSGNYGYTF
TRBV7-8 CASSLDMASGNTIYF
TRBV5-6 CASSLAGDYGYTF
TRBV5-5 CASSMEGRNHQPQHF
TRBV12-2 CASRPRGGQPQHF
TRBV4-1 CASSQGQAINQPQHF
TRBV11-2 CASSLEFGQSYEQYF
TRBV7-9 CASSLAGGSYGYTF
TRBV5-4 CASSLGGDRRDSPLHF
TRBV5-1 CASSLEGGEGRGYTF
TRBV6-6 CASSRPSTSGGLDTQYF
TRBV14 CASSQALEQYF
TRBV30 CACDTSGANVLTF
TRBV9 CASSAGQLLSGNTIYF
TRBV11-3 CASRPRGNSYNSPLHF
TRBV6-5 CASRKDRGSNQPQHF
TRBV5-6 CASSLARTGTPLHF
TRBV28 CASSLFSSLGFYEQFF
TRBV6-2/TRBV6-3 CASSPVGGMGETQYF